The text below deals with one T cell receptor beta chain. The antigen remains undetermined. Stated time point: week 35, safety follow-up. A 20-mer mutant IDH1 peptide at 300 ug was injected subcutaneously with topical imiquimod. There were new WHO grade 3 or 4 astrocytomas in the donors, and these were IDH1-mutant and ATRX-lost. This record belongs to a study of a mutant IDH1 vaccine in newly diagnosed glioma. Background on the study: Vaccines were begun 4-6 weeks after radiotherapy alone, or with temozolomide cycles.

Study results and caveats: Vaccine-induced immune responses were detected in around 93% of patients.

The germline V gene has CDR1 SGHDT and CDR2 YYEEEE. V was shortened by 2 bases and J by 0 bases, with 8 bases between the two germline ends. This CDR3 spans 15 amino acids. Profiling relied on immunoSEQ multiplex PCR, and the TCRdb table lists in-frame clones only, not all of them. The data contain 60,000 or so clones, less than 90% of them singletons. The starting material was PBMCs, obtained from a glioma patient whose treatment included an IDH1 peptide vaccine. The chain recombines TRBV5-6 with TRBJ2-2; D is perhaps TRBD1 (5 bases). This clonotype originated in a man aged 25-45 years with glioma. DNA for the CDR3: TGTGCCAGCAGCTTCAGGGTAACGAACACCGGGGAGCTGTTTTTT. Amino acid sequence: CASSFRVTNTGELFF.